This is a list of T cell receptor beta chains from one sample in a study of T cell changes during pregnancy in multiple sclerosis. Assay: immunoSEQ multiplex PCR; the TCRdb copy retains only in-frame clones and omits some. Of more than 95,000 clones detected, over 85% appear once; the ten largest clones hold roughly 0.99%. This material consisted of peripheral blood, taken after pregnancy. The source is a female donor with multiple sclerosis, enrolled in a pregnancy study. Each CDR3 is given with its conserved first and last residue. A D gene is named only where the DNA matches it firmly. Clone size, where shown, is once, few, many, or a class for clones that have expanded.

v_call	d_call	j_call	cdr3_length	clone_size	cdr3_aa	cdr3_nt
TRBV30	-	TRBJ1-6	14	-	CAWSVSGGLSPLHF	TGTGCCTGGAGTGTAAGTGGAGGGCTTTCACCCCTCCACTTT
TRBV29-1	-	TRBJ2-5	14	-	CSVSLSSLGETQYF	TGCAGCGTATCCCTCTCTTCCCTCGGGGAGACCCAGTACTTC
TRBV18	-	TRBJ2-7	13	-	CASSPPRGGEQYF	TGTGCCAGCTCACCACCGAGGGGGGGCGAGCAGTACTTC
TRBV9	-	TRBJ1-1	13	few	CASSVKQGGEAFF	TGTGCCAGCAGCGTGAAACAGGGAGGGGAAGCTTTCTTT
TRBV5-4	-	TRBJ2-5	13	once	CASSLAQQETQYF	TGTGCCAGCAGCTTGGCCCAGCAAGAGACCCAGTACTTC
TRBV11-2	-	TRBJ2-2	14	once	CASSSQGNTGELFF	TGTGCCAGCAGCTCACAGGGTAACACCGGGGAGCTGTTTTTT
TRBV21-1	-	TRBJ2-1	14	few	CASSSAGDGNEQFF	TGTGCCAGCAGCAGCGCAGGGGATGGCAATGAGCAGTTCTTC
TRBV11-3	TRBD1	TRBJ2-3	17	-	CASSLDNRGPFTDTQYF	TGTGCCAGCAGCTTAGATAACAGGGGTCCGTTCACAGATACGCAGTATTTT
TRBV15	-	TRBJ1-1	14	-	CATSIWQGNTEAFF	TGTGCCACCAGCATATGGCAGGGGAACACTGAAGCTTTCTTT
TRBV4-3	TRBD2	TRBJ2-1	17	few	CASSHRLGWAGENEQFF	TGCGCCAGCAGCCACAGGCTAGGGTGGGCGGGAGAGAATGAGCAGTTCTTC
TRBV5-4	TRBD1	TRBJ1-1	14	-	CASSVGTGTIEAFF	TGTGCCAGCAGCGTGGGGACAGGGACTATTGAAGCTTTCTTT
TRBV27	-	TRBJ1-3	12	-	CGLQGSGNTIYF	TGTGGCCTACAGGGAAGTGGAAACACCATATATTTT
TRBV4-1	-	TRBJ2-5	13	-	CASSQDDTETQYF	TGCGCCAGCAGCCAAGATGACACGGAGACCCAGTACTTC
TRBV2	TRBD1	TRBJ2-7	14	-	CASSEGQGIYEQYF	TGTGCCAGCAGCGAGGGACAGGGGATTTACGAGCAGTACTTC
TRBV18	TRBD2	TRBJ2-5	14	-	CASRGTSGQETQYF	TGTGCCAGCCGGGGGACTAGCGGGCAAGAGACCCAGTACTTC
TRBV5-1	TRBD1	TRBJ2-7	15	-	CASSLLAGGLGEQYF	TGCGCCAGCAGCCTTTTGGCAGGGGGATTAGGGGAGCAGTACTTC
TRBV2	TRBD1	TRBJ1-1	17	-	CASSVGQGDNMNTEAFF	TGTGCTTCCAGCGTCGGGCAGGGGGATAATATGAACACTGAAGCTTTCTTT
TRBV5-1	TRBD1	TRBJ2-7	15	-	CASRTAGQALYEQYF	TGCGCCAGCAGAACGGCGGGACAGGCGCTCTACGAGCAGTACTTC
TRBV7-9	-	TRBJ2-1	11	-	CASSLFFEQFF	TGTGCCAGCAGCTTATTCTTTGAGCAGTTCTTC
TRBV11-2	-	TRBJ2-7	17	-	CASSLVIGQLISYEQYF	TGTGCCAGCAGCTTAGTTATTGGGCAGCTTATCTCCTACGAGCAGTACTTC
TRBV10-3	TRBD1	TRBJ2-2	15	-	CAIWTGGRDTGELFF	TGTGCCATATGGACAGGGGGCAGGGACACCGGGGAGCTGTTTTTT
TRBV5-1	-	TRBJ1-2	14	-	CASRRDVTNYGYTF	TGCGCCAGCAGGCGGGACGTAACTAACTATGGCTACACCTTC
TRBV27	-	TRBJ2-7	13	-	CASSYRFTYEQYF	TGTGCCAGCAGTTACCGGTTCACCTACGAGCAGTACTTC
TRBV10-3	-	TRBJ1-5	14	-	CAISETGTNQPQHF	TGTGCCATCAGTGAGACAGGGACGAATCAGCCCCAGCATTTT
TRBV5-1	-	TRBJ2-7	15	-	CASSRAGMGSYEQYF	TGCGCCAGCAGCCGGGCAGGGATGGGCTCCTACGAGCAGTACTTC
TRBV7-8	TRBD2	TRBJ2-3	16	-	CASSSRTSEAPGTQYF	TGTGCCAGCAGCTCGCGGACTAGCGAGGCGCCGGGTACGCAGTATTTT
TRBV27	-	TRBJ2-1	16	-	CASSLGQGLVYNEQFF	TGTGCCAGCAGTTTAGGGCAGGGATTAGTTTACAATGAGCAGTTCTTC
TRBV19	TRBD1	TRBJ2-7	14	-	CASSYGQGPYEQYF	TGTGCCAGTAGTTACGGACAGGGCCCCTACGAGCAGTACTTC
TRBV11-2	TRBD2	TRBJ2-1	14	-	CASSSTSAYNEQFF	TGTGCCAGCAGCTCGACTAGCGCCTACAATGAGCAGTTCTTC
TRBV21-1	-	TRBJ2-4	19	-	CASSKEGPGQGIPKNIQYF	TGTGCCAGCAGCAAAGAAGGTCCGGGACAGGGGATTCCCAAAAACATTCAGTACTTC
TRBV2	TRBD2	TRBJ2-5	17	-	CASSDARLAGEAETQYF	TGTGCCAGCAGTGACGCCCGACTAGCGGGAGAAGCGGAGACCCAGTACTTC
TRBV10-3	TRBD2	TRBJ2-7	16	-	CAISAGLAGAGYEQYF	TGTGCCATCAGCGCGGGACTAGCGGGAGCAGGGTACGAGCAGTACTTC
TRBV28	-	TRBJ1-2	13	-	CASAYLRGGGYTF	TGTGCCAGCGCCTACCTGAGAGGGGGTGGCTACACCTTC
TRBV4-1	-	TRBJ2-3	16	-	CASSLGPGLSTDTQYF	TGCGCCAGCAGCCTGGGCCCGGGACTTAGCACAGATACGCAGTATTTT
TRBV19	TRBD1	TRBJ2-7	13	-	CASSAGTEYEQYF	TGTGCCAGTAGTGCCGGGACAGAGTACGAGCAGTACTTC
TRBV2	TRBD2	TRBJ2-2	14	-	CASSESAGAGELFF	TGTGCCAGCAGTGAAAGTGCGGGAGCCGGGGAGCTGTTTTTT
TRBV7-2	-	TRBJ1-5	13	-	CASSLSGKQPQHF	TGTGCCAGCAGCTTATCGGGGAAGCAGCCCCAGCATTTT
TRBV5-1	-	TRBJ1-1	13	-	CASSLAGRGEAFF	TGCGCCAGCAGCTTGGCCGGGCGGGGTGAAGCTTTCTTT
TRBV25-1	TRBD1	TRBJ2-1	18	-	CASSEPQPTGPEYNEQFF	TGTGCCAGCAGTGAGCCACAACCGACAGGGCCCGAGTACAATGAGCAGTTCTTC
TRBV7-2	TRBD1	TRBJ1-2	14	-	CASSLEGQFGGYTF	TGTGCCAGCAGCTTAGAGGGACAGTTCGGCGGCTACACCTTC
TRBV5-1	-	TRBJ2-3	11	-	CASSTTDTQYF	TGCGCCAGCAGTACTACAGATACGCAGTATTTT
TRBV2	-	TRBJ1-3	13	-	CASSDPNGNTIYF	TGTGCCAGCAGTGACCCTAATGGAAACACCATATATTTT
TRBV5-1	TRBD1	TRBJ1-1	15	once	CASSLPGQGNTEAFF	TGCGCCAGCAGCTTGCCGGGACAGGGGAACACTGAAGCTTTCTTT
TRBV5-1	TRBD1	TRBJ2-2	15	-	CASSVDRGGTGELFF	TGCGCCAGCAGCGTAGACAGGGGAGGCACCGGGGAGCTGTTTTTT
TRBV5-1	-	TRBJ2-7	13	-	CASRSSASYEQYF	TGCGCCAGCCGGTCTAGCGCCTCCTACGAGCAGTACTTC
TRBV6-6	-	TRBJ2-1	15	-	CASSLDRSSYNEQFF	TGTGCCAGCAGTTTAGACAGGAGCTCCTACAATGAGCAGTTCTTC
TRBV6-6	-	TRBJ1-5	14	-	CASSSRVSNQPQHF	TGTGCCAGCAGTTCCAGGGTTAGCAATCAGCCCCAGCATTTT
TRBV15	TRBD1	TRBJ1-5	15	few	CATSIGDRRNQPQHF	TGTGCCACCAGCATAGGGGACAGACGCAATCAGCCCCAGCATTTT
TRBV29-1	TRBD1	TRBJ2-1	12	-	CSERTGYNEQFF	TGCAGCGAGCGGACAGGGTACAATGAGCAGTTCTTC
TRBV4-1	TRBD2	TRBJ2-5	15	-	CASSHDWGGQETQYF	TGCGCCAGCAGCCATGACTGGGGGGGCCAAGAGACCCAGTACTTC
TRBV18	TRBD2	TRBJ2-3	16	-	CASSPVGSGTTDTQYF	TGTGCCAGCTCACCAGTGGGGAGCGGGACCACAGATACGCAGTATTTT
TRBV19	TRBD2	TRBJ2-3	17	-	CASSIVGGTSGSDTQYF	TGTGCCAGTAGTATAGTAGGGGGGACTAGCGGATCAGATACGCAGTATTTT
TRBV14	-	TRBJ1-1	14	-	CASSLPGTYTEAFF	TGTGCCAGCAGCCTCCCCGGGACTTACACTGAAGCTTTCTTT
TRBV2	TRBD2	TRBJ2-4	18	-	CASSGGAGGRLAKNIQYF	TGTGCCAGCAGTGGAGGAGCGGGAGGGCGGCTGGCCAAAAACATTCAGTACTTC
TRBV19	-	TRBJ1-4	14	-	CASSPGVANEKLFF	TGTGCCAGTAGCCCGGGGGTGGCGAATGAAAAACTGTTTTTT
TRBV11-3	-	TRBJ2-3	16	-	CASSHSTAISTDTQYF	TGTGCCAGCAGCCACTCGACAGCAATAAGCACAGATACGCAGTATTTT
TRBV23-1	-	TRBJ2-1	14	-	CASSQSSRRQVEFF	TGCGCCAGCAGTCAATCTTCGAGGAGGCAGGTGGAGTTCTTC
TRBV28	TRBD2	TRBJ2-2	18	-	CASRWTSGRLHNTGELFF	TGTGCCAGCAGATGGACTAGCGGCCGATTACATAACACCGGGGAGCTGTTTTTT
TRBV5-1	-	TRBJ2-7	15	-	CASSLEGWLSYEQYF	TGCGCCAGCAGCTTGGAGGGGTGGCTCTCCTACGAGCAGTACTTC